Listed below are T cell receptor beta chains from one sample, sequenced in a study of blood T cell repertoires in COVID-19. Repertoires were generated with immunoSEQ multiplex PCR, while TCRdb's copy carries only in-frame clones and drops some. The data show a few hundred thousand clones, around 90% seen once. Sample: PBMCs or T cells enriched from blood (not recorded which). The receptor set was obtained from a man aged 18 to 35 who had recovered from COVID-19. The CDR3 runs from the conserved cysteine through the conserved F or W. D genes are given only for firm matches. The size field is filled for only some rows; it gives once, few, many or a size class.

J	V	D	size	DNA	CDR3
TRBJ1-1	TRBV10-3	TRBD1	.	TGTGCCATCAGTGAGTCGAGACAGGGGGACACTGAAGCTTTCTTT	CAISESRQGDTEAFF
TRBJ2-1	TRBV24-1	TRBD2	.	TGTGCCACCTCCCTAGCGGGAGGGTGGAATGAGCAGTTCTTC	CATSLAGGWNEQFF
TRBJ1-3	TRBV30	TRBD1	once	TGTGCCTGGGACAGGGTTGTAGGAAACACCATATATTTT	CAWDRVVGNTIYF
TRBJ1-3	TRBV10-1	.	.	TGCGCCAGCAGCGAGGGCAGTGGAAACACCATATATTTT	CASSEGSGNTIYF
TRBJ1-1	TRBV7-9	TRBD1	.	TGTGCCAGCAGCCGATTACAGGGGGCTTCGGAAGCTTTCTTT	CASSRLQGASEAFF
TRBJ2-2	TRBV28	TRBD2	.	TGTGCCAGCAGAGCTAGCGGGGCGAACACCGGGGAGCTGTTTTTT	CASRASGANTGELFF
TRBJ1-6	TRBV5-1	TRBD1	once	TGCGCCAGCAGCAGAAACAGGGGGCGATTCGATACCCAAAATTCACCCCTCCACTTT	CASSRNRGRFDTQNSPLHF
TRBJ1-5	TRBV6-5	TRBD1	.	TGTGCCAGCGGGACAGGGGAGAAGCCCCAGCATTTT	CASGTGEKPQHF
TRBJ1-5	TRBV19	.	once	TGTGCCAGTAGTATCCGCAGGGGTCACCAGCCCCAGCATTTT	CASSIRRGHQPQHF
TRBJ2-7	TRBV6-1	TRBD2	.	TGTGCCAGCAGTGAAGACGGGACTAGCAACTACGAGCAGTACTTC	CASSEDGTSNYEQYF
TRBJ1-1	TRBV15	.	.	TGTGCCACCAGCAGACCGGGACATGCCTGGGGCACTGAAGCTTTCTTT	CATSRPGHAWGTEAFF
TRBJ2-1	TRBV10-3	.	.	TGTGCCATCAGTGAGTCCCTTCAGTCCTACAATGAGCAGTTCTTC	CAISESLQSYNEQFF
TRBJ2-5	TRBV18	.	.	TGTGCCAGCTCACCGCGAGGAGGGCAAGAGACCCAGTACTTC	CASSPRGGQETQYF
TRBJ1-1	TRBV7-9	.	.	TGTGCCAGCAGCTTAGGGGAAGGGCGGGGTGACACTGAAGCTTTCTTT	CASSLGEGRGDTEAFF
TRBJ1-1	TRBV3-1/TRBV3-2	.	once	TGTGCCAGCAGCCAAGACGGCACTGAAGCTTTCTTT	CASSQDGTEAFF
TRBJ1-1	TRBV11-3	.	.	TGTGCCAGCAGGCTAAGCGGGGGCGCAGGCACTGAAGCTTTCTTT	CASRLSGGAGTEAFF
TRBJ2-5	TRBV7-2	.	once	TGTGCCAGCAGCTTAGCGCCTCAGGGGTACCAAGAGACCCAGTACTTC	CASSLAPQGYQETQYF
TRBJ1-5	TRBV6-5	.	.	TGTGCCAGCGCGGCCGGCAGGGGAGGCAATCAGCCCCAGCATTTT	CASAAGRGGNQPQHF
TRBJ1-6	TRBV19	TRBD1	.	TGTGCCAGTAGTTACGGGACAGGAAATTCACCCCTCCACTTT	CASSYGTGNSPLHF
TRBJ1-1	TRBV10-2	.	once	TGCGCCAGCTTTACAGGGAGGGTGTACACTGAAGCTTTCTTT	CASFTGRVYTEAFF
TRBJ1-1	TRBV7-9	.	.	TGTGCCAGCAGCTTCACCGGGTCGAACACTGAAGCTTTCTTT	CASSFTGSNTEAFF
TRBJ2-2	TRBV5-1	.	once	TGCGCCAGCAGCAGGAGGGGTGAGAGCACCGGGGAGCTGTTTTTT	CASSRRGESTGELFF
TRBJ1-6	TRBV27	TRBD1	.	TGTGCCAGCAGTGAACAGGGGACGATTTACGGTTCACCCCTCCACTTT	CASSEQGTIYGSPLHF